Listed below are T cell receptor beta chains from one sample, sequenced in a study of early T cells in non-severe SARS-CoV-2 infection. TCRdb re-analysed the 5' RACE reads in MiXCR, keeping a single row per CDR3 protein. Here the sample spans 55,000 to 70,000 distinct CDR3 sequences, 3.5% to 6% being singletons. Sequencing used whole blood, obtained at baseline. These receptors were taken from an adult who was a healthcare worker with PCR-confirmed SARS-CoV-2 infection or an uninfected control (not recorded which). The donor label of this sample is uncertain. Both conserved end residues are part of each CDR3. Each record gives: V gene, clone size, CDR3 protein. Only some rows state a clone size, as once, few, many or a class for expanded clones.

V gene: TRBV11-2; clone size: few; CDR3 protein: CASSLVGQSKLFF
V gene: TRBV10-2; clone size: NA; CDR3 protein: CASNPPGTYEQYF
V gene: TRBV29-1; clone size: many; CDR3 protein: CSVLEGTGNEKLFF
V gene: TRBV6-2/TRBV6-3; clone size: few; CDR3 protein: CASSGGAIPGNEQFF
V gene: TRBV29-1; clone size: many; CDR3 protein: CSVEVGGRYNEQFF
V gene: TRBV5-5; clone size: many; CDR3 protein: CASSLELDGYTEAFF
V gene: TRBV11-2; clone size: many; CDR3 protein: CASSLFPGRSGEKLFF
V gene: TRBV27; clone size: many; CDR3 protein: CASSLTSSYEQYF
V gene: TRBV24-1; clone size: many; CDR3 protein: CATRGGGLGEQYF
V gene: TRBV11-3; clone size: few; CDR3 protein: CASSLGSVGGTETQYF
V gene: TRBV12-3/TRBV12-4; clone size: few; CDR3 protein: CASSKTPRQDYGYTF
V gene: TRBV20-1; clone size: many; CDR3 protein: CSASKQVENTGELFF
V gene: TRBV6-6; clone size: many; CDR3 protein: CASSSQGLSYEQYF
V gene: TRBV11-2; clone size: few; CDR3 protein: CASSLDLPAQYF
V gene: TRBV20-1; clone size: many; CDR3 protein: CSAREQPGLADEQFF
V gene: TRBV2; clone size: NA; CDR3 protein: CASSGNRNNSPLHF
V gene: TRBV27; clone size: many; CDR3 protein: CASSLRRGGYNEQFF
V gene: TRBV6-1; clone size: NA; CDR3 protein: CASIPGHKNTEAFF
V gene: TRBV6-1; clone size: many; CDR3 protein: CASIPGTVDQPQHF
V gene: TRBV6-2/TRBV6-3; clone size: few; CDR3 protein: CASSYEGETQYF
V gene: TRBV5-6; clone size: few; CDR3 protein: CASSLAGGVYEQYF
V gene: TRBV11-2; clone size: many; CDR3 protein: CASSFRTPSTDTQYF
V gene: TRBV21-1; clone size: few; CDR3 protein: CASSKARRSNQPQHF
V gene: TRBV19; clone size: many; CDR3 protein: CASSIGDRARETQYF
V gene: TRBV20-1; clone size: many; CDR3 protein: CSAYEGGGGGEQFF
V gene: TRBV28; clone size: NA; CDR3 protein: CASSKTAYNSPLHF
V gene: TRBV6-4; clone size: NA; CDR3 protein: CASSARSGGPGEQFF
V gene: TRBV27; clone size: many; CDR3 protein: CASSLGTPEKLFF
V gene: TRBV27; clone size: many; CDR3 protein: CASIRTGAAEAFF
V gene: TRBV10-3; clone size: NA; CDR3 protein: CAISGPTESSTDTQYF
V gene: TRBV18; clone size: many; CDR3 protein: CASSVDSYNSPLHF
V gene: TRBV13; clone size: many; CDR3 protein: CASSYPGRRTDTQYF
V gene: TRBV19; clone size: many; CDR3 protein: CASSTGHSSGANVLTF
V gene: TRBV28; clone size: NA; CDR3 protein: CASTGTLENIQYF
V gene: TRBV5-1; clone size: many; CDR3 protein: CASRMQYQETQYF
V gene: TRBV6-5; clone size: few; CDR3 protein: CASSSRLSYEQYF
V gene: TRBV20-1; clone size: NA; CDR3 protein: CSARGAGTAQNYGYTF
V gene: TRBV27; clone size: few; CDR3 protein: CASSLWASGSYEQYF
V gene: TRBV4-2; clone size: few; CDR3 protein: CASSQGVLQLAKNIQYF
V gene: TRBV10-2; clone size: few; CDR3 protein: CASRDEQGSIYEQYF
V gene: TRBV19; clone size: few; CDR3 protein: CASASRRNTDTQYF
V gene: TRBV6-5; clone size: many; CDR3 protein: CASTQGSEQYF
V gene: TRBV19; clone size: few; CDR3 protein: CASSKQGLSGANVLTF
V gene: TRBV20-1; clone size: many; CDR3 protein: CSARGRLGDTQYF
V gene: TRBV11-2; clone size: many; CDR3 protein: CASSNNPGHSFTYNEQFF